These 9 T cell receptor beta chains were all obtained from the same sample, sequenced in a study of shared clonotypes between healthy human individuals (dated by TCRdb to the early 2020s). CD8 naive samples consisted of CD45RO-negative cells that were positively selected for CCR7, yielding a CD45RA+CCR7+ population without TemRA cells. Library construction relied on the immunoSEQ multiplex PCR assay. TCRdb mirrors the immuneACCESS table, restricted to in-frame sequences. Some clones are absent from its copies; in checked studies, under half trace to an unresolved V gene, and the reason for the others is unknown. In this sample the table shows hundreds of thousands of clones, approximately 96% of which occur a single time. The ten largest clonotypes hold 0.11% of the sample. The sequenced sample was naive CD8+ T cells sorted from blood. Reading the label with the study, this specimen's cell subset or site is: CD45RA+CCR7+. All receptors derive from a woman aged 30 to 39 in good health.

The V call is TRBV6-5, the J call TRBJ1-1, with D possibly matching TRBD1 (5 bases). This CDR3 contains 13 residues. Trimming left V 2 bases short and J 7 bases short, with 11 bases between. Germline-derived CDR1 and CDR2 are MNHEY and SVGAGI. The CDR3 nucleotides read TGTGCCAGCAGTTACCGCCTAGGGGATGAAGCTTTCTTT. It specifies CASSYRLGDEAFF.

The CDR3 DNA sequence: TGTGCCAGCAGCGGTAGCGGAAACAATGAGCAGTTCTTC. As protein: CASSGSGNNEQFF. V is TRBV9 and J is TRBJ2-1, with a tentative D call TRBD2 (6 bases). This CDR3 is 13 amino acids long. Germline values: CDR1 SGDLS, CDR2 YYNGEE. Trimming left V 3 bases short and J 5 bases short, with 9 bases between.

V is TRBV7-8 and J is TRBJ1-5; weak D call: TRBD1 (5 bases). Germline CDR1 and CDR2: SGHVS and FQNEAQ. V lost 5 bases, J lost 5 bases, and 16 bases lay in between. CDR3 length equals 15 residues. CDR3 sequence: CASSQFPREHQPQHF. In DNA form, the CDR3 reads TGTGCCAGCAGCCAATTCCCCAGGGAACATCAGCCCCAGCATTTT.

The chain is built from TRBV27 and TRBJ1-2, with D hard to call. The length of the CDR3 is 14 residues. Germline V lookup: CDR1 MNHEY, CDR2 SMNVEV (reference sequence). V was cut by 7 bases and J by 2 bases, with 14 bases left in between. The CDR3 DNA reads as TGTGCCAGCACCCCCACTGGAGGGAACTATGGCTACACCTTC. Its protein is CASTPTGGNYGYTF.

The rearrangement uses TRBV19 and TRBJ2-3; D possibly uses TRBD1 or TRBD2 (5 bases each). The CDR3 length is 14 residues. CDR1 is LNHDA, CDR2 SQIVND, per germline (reference sequence). Trimming removed 4 bases from V and 6 bases from J, with 14 bases in between. In nucleotides, the CDR3 is TGTGCCAGTAGTACTTACCGGGACCTGGATACGCAGTATTTT. Translation gives CASSTYRDLDTQYF.

The chain recombines TRBV27 with TRBJ2-7; tentatively, D is TRBD2 (5 bases). Germline CDR1 is MNHEY and CDR2 is SMNVEV (reference sequence). Trimming stripped 5 bases from V and 1 base from J, with 15 bases between. The CDR3 has 15 residues. The CDR3, as DNA: TGTGCCAGCAGTATTACGGGAATGAGATCCTACGAGCAGTACTTC. Translated, it gives CASSITGMRSYEQYF.

The chain carries TRBV7-9 and TRBJ2-7, with 8 bases lining up with TRBD2. Germline CDR1 and CDR2: SEHNR and FQNEAQ (reference sequence). After removal of 6 bases from V and 5 bases from J, the junction contained 6 bases not matched to a gene. CDR3 length equals 13 residues. CDR3 region: CASRPGLADEQYF. The DNA for the CDR3 is TGTGCCAGCAGACCCGGACTAGCAGACGAGCAGTACTTC.

In its sample, this clone was seen once. This chain links TRBV15 with TRBJ2-2, with 12 positions matching TRBD2. The CDR3 runs to 16 residues. V gave up 3 bases and J gave up 3 bases; unmatched junction bases: 2. Germline lookup yields CDR1 LNHNV and CDR2 YYDKDF (reference sequence). CDR3 coding DNA: TGTGCCACCAGCAGTGGACTAGCGGGGCACACCGGGGAGCTGTTTTTT. It encodes CATSSGLAGHTGELFF.

This clone was counted once. J is TRBJ1-5 and V is TRBV11-1, with 7 nucleotides matching TRBD1. Germline V lookup: CDR1 SGHAT, CDR2 FQDESV (reference sequence). V gave up 3 bases and J gave up 6 bases; unmatched junction bases: 8. This CDR3 contains 15 residues. The CDR3 spells CASSLGTAGGQPQHF. The CDR3 coding sequence is TGTGCCAGCAGCTTGGGAACCGCAGGGGGTCAGCCCCAGCATTTT.